A single sample gave rise to the 25 T cell receptor beta chains below, sequenced in a study of metastatic and nonmetastatic thyroid tumors. TCRdb re-clonotyped the PCR reads via MiXCR. Of around 5,900 clones in the sample, 31% were seen once. Before thyroid surgery, none of the patients had received any treatment. Material: tumor tissue. All receptors derive from a female donor with papillary thyroid cancer or a benign thyroid nodule (not recorded which). Some clones in this sample may be carry-over from other donors' samples.

In the case of this clone: An end of the junction does not agree with germline; a read error may underlie this. In the same sample, other DNA sequences code for this CDR3. This sequence joins TRBV7-6 and TRBJ2-2, with TRBD1 as a possible D gene (5 bases). The CDR3 sequence is 14 residues long. Looked up from germline, CDR1 is SGHVS and CDR2 is FNYEAQ. Here the CDR3 reads CASSTQGFSGELFF. The CDR3 region has the DNA TGTGCCAGCAGCACCCAGGGTTTCTCCGGTGAGCTGTTTTTT.

The genes are TRBV30 and TRBJ2-6; D is perhaps TRBD1 or TRBD2 (5 bases each). V was pared by 2 bases and J by 2 bases, with 7 bases between. Germline CDR1 and CDR2: GTSNPN and SVGIG (reference sequence). CDR3 length equals 14 residues. CDR3 amino acids: CAWSRGAGANVLTF. In nucleotides, the CDR3 is TGTGCCTGGAGTCGAGGGGCTGGGGCCAACGTCCTGACTTTC.

This clone was found a few times. The chain has TRBV10-2 and TRBJ1-5, with a weak D call TRBD1 (5 bases). The CDR3 runs to 15 residues. CDR1 and CDR2 (germline): WSHSY, SAAADI. The V end lost 0 bases, the J end lost 5 bases, and 11 bases lay between the germline ends. Written as DNA, the CDR3 is TGCGCCAGCAGTGAGTCGGGGGGGGGAGATCAGCCCCAGCATTTT. This codes for CASSESGGGDQPQHF.

The genes are TRBV5-1 and TRBJ1-5; TRBD1 agrees at 7 bases. J lost 0 bases, V lost 0 bases, and 3 bases had no gene match. The CDR3 consists of 16 residues. Germline assignment: CDR1 SGHRS and CDR2 YFSETQ. CDR3 sequence: CASSLGGTDSNQPQHF. CDR3 DNA sequence: TGCGCCAGCAGCTTGGGGGGGACAGATAGCAATCAGCCCCAGCATTTT.

This chain joins TRBV14 and TRBJ2-2; the match to TRBD1 covers 11 bases. V lost 6 bases to trimming and J lost 6 bases; unmatched junction nucleotides: 0. The CDR3 covers 13 residues. Germline lookup yields CDR1 SGHDN and CDR2 FVKESK. CDR3: CASRGQGAGELFF. In nucleotides, the CDR3 is TGTGCCAGCAGGGGACAGGGGGCCGGGGAGCTGTTTTTT.

This clone is labeled medium-sized (0.01 to 0.1%). The rearrangement joins TRBV5-1 to TRBJ2-3; D not certain. Per the germline V gene, CDR1 is SGHRS and CDR2 is YFSETQ. This CDR3 is built from 15 residues. Trimming removed 4 bases at V and 2 bases at J, with 14 bases between. The CDR3 reads CASSLSGSYTDTQYF. CDR3 bases: TGCGCCAGCAGCCTCTCAGGAAGCTACACAGATACGCAGTATTTT.

By share, this clone ranks as medium-sized (0.01 to 0.1%). The rearrangement links TRBV2 to TRBJ2-3, with D possibly being TRBD2 (5 bases). The CDR3 contains 16 residues. Between the trimmed V and J ends, which lost 3 bases and 2 bases, there was a span of 15 bases. From germline, CDR1 is SNHLY and CDR2 FYNNEI. The CDR3 nucleotides are TGTGCCAGCAGTGATTTGGCTAGCTGGGACACAGATACGCAGTATTTT. Its protein is CASSDLASWDTDTQYF.

Only a few counts were recorded for this clone. The V and J genes are TRBV28 and TRBJ2-7, with 10 bases aligning to TRBD2. V shed 5 bases and J 3 bases; nucleotides not matched to a gene: 7. There are 15 residues in the CDR3. Germline V lookup: CDR1 MDHEN, CDR2 SYDVKM. The CDR3 nucleotides are TGTGCCAGCAGTACCCTAGCGGGGGTCAGCTACGAGCAGTACTTC. It translates to CASSTLAGVSYEQYF.

As concerns this clone: A much larger clone lies a single base off, so this may be a read error. The V gene is TRBV4-1, the J gene TRBJ2-5; the match to TRBD2 covers 8 bases. The germline gives CDR1 MGHRA, CDR2 YSYEKL. The CDR3 covers 12 residues. The CDR3 region has the DNA TGCGCCAGCAGCCAAAGTAGCGGGGTCTTGGACTTC. It encodes CASSQSSGVLDF.

Only a few counts were recorded for this clone. The rearrangement joins TRBV27 to TRBJ2-3; tentatively, D is TRBD1 or TRBD2 (5 bases each). V dropped 6 bases and J dropped 7 bases, with 14 bases sitting between them. The CDR3 length is 13 residues. CDR1 is MNHEY and CDR2 is SMNVEV in the germline V gene (reference sequence). CDR3 DNA sequence: TGTGCCAGCAGCAGTGGGGGTGCCAATACGCAGTATTTT. Amino acid sequence: CASSSGGANTQYF.

J is TRBJ2-1 and V is TRBV11-2; D call uncertain. V was cut by 0 bases and J by 2 bases, with 11 bases left in between. The germline gives CDR1 SGHAT, CDR2 FQNNGV. The CDR3 covers 16 residues. The CDR3 region is CASSLDFAGTYNEQFF. The CDR3 DNA follows: TGTGCCAGCAGCTTAGATTTCGCAGGCACCTACAATGAGCAGTTCTTC.

The chain employs TRBV6-1 and TRBJ2-7, with 8 nucleotides matching TRBD1. CDR3 length equals 13 residues. The V gene's germline CDR1 is MNHNS and CDR2 SASEGT. V was pared by 6 bases and J by 3 bases, with 4 bases of the junction left unmatched. The CDR3 DNA is TGTGCCAGCAGGGGGACAGGTTTCTACGAGCAGTACTTC. Protein: CASRGTGFYEQYF.

This chain uses TRBV6-2 or TRBV6-3 with TRBJ1-2; a weak D match, TRBD1 (6 bases). The CDR3 covers 11 residues. Trimming took off 4 bases at V and 13 bases at J, with 13 bases between the two ends. CDR1 MNHEY and CDR2 SVGEGT come from the germline V gene. The CDR3 DNA sequence: TGTGCCAGCAGTTTTCGGGGGCCGGGCACCTTC. Residues: CASSFRGPGTF.

This chain joins TRBV6-5 and TRBJ2-5; 9 bases fit TRBD1. The CDR3 is 14 amino acids. Trimming removed 2 bases from V and 5 bases from J; junction bases left unmatched: 3. Germline V CDR1 and CDR2: MNHEY, SVGAGI. The CDR3 spells CASSYRQGGETQYF. Written as DNA, the CDR3 is TGTGCCAGCAGTTACAGACAGGGGGGCGAGACCCAGTACTTC.

This clone has more than one count but fewer than ten. V usage is TRBV28 and J usage is TRBJ2-1, with D possibly TRBD1 on 6 matching bases. Germline loops: CDR1 MDHEN, CDR2 SYDVKM. The CDR3 loop spans 16 amino acids. Trimming cost V 5 bases and J 8 bases, with 22 bases left between them. The CDR3 nucleotides are TGTGCCAGCAGTCCCTACACAGGGCGGAGGACCTATGAGCAGTTCTTC. Translated, it gives CASSPYTGRRTYEQFF. Full variable domain (remainder filled in from reference TRBV28 and TRBJ2-1): DVKVTQSSRYLVKRTGEKVFLECVQDMDHENMFWYRQDPGLGLRLIYFSYDVKMKEKGDIPEGYSVSREKKERFSLILESASTNQTSMYLCASSPYTGRRTYEQFFGPGTRLTVL.

J is TRBJ2-7 and V is TRBV11-2; 8 bases match TRBD2. The trim removed 4 bases at V and 0 bases at J, leaving 2 bases unmatched. Germline-derived CDR1 and CDR2 are SGHAT and FQNNGV. The CDR3 runs to 14 residues. Here the CDR3 DNA reads TGTGCCAGCAGCTCGGGGGGGAGCTCCTACGAGCAGTACTTC. Translation gives CASSSGGSSYEQYF.

The gene calls are TRBV19 and TRBJ2-3, with unresolved D. In germline, CDR1 is LNHDA, CDR2 SQIVND (reference sequence). V lost 3 bases and J lost 4, with 20 bases in between. The CDR3 has 17 residues. The CDR3 nucleotides read TGTGCCAGTAGTATGGACCTTTTGATCCGGGCCCCAGATACGCAGTATTTT. Translation: CASSMDLLIRAPDTQYF.

Comments on this clone: The junction does not match germline at one end; this may be a read error. The chain carries TRBV12-3 or TRBV12-4 and TRBJ2-2; TRBD2 matches 8 bases. This CDR3 is 15 amino acids long. The DNA for the CDR3 is TGTGCCAGCAGTTTAGGAAGCGGGAGTTCCGGGGAGCTGCTTTTT. Translating it yields CASSLGSGSSGELLF.

This clone was seen a handful of times. This chain links TRBV6-2 or TRBV6-3 with TRBJ1-3; possible D gene TRBD1, 5 bases. Per germline, CDR1 MNHEY and CDR2 SVGEGT. The CDR3 loop spans 16 amino acids. The V end lost 1 base, the J end lost 0 bases, and 10 bases lay between the germline ends. The CDR3: CASSYWQGSSGNTIYF. CDR3 bases: TGTGCCAGCAGTTACTGGCAGGGCAGCTCTGGAAACACCATATATTTT.

The V gene is TRBV11-2, the J gene TRBJ2-5; the match to TRBD2 covers 13 bases. Germline CDR1 is SGHAT and CDR2 is FQNNGV. V shed 4 bases and J 3 bases; nucleotides not matched to a gene: 8. The CDR3 sequence is 17 residues long. The CDR3 DNA follows: TGTGCCAGCAGCTCTACTAGCGGGAGGGCCAGGGAAGAGACCCAGTACTTC. Its protein product is CASSSTSGRAREETQYF.

This clone was counted many times. The rearrangement uses TRBV6-6 and TRBJ2-2; 13 nucleotides align to TRBD2. J gave up 1 base and V 7 bases, and 12 bases lay outside the gene matches. Germline V gene data show CDR1 as MNHNY and CDR2 as SVGAGI (reference sequence). This CDR3 is 19 amino acids long. CDR3 in amino acids: CASKRRTSGSPGNTGELFF. The DNA of the CDR3 is TGTGCCAGCAAACGTCGGACTAGCGGGAGTCCTGGGAACACCGGGGAGCTGTTTTTT.

V gene TRBV11-2 combines with J gene TRBJ2-7; D remains ambiguous. The CDR3 spans 12 residues. CDR1 and CDR2 (germline): SGHAT, FQNNGV. V shed 5 bases and J shed 7 bases, with 12 bases lying between them. CDR3 nucleotide sequence: TGTGCCAGCAGCCACCCCTGGTCAGAGCAGTACTTC. Residues: CASSHPWSEQYF. Variable domain in full (rest from reference TRBV11-2 and TRBJ2-7): EAGVAQSPRYKIIEKRQSVAFWCNPISGHATLYWYQQILGQGPKLLIQFQNNGVVDDSQLPKDRFSAERLKGVDSTLKIQPAKLEDSAVYLCASSHPWSEQYFGPGTRLTVT.

This clone is medium-sized within its sample. V usage is TRBV20-1 and J usage is TRBJ2-1; 9 bases match TRBD1. The CDR3 runs 15 residues. The germline gives CDR1 DFQATT, CDR2 SNEGSKA (reference sequence). The junction had 12 bases not matched to a gene; V was cut back by 3 bases and J by 9 bases. CDR3 sequence: CSARTGTGFGAEQFF. The CDR3 nucleotides read TGCAGTGCTAGGACCGGGACAGGGTTTGGCGCTGAGCAGTTCTTC.

A word on this clone: Germline and junction disagree at one end, which may indicate a read error. This rearrangement joins TRBV6-4 to TRBJ1-1; no clear D gene. Per germline, CDR1 MRHNA and CDR2 SNTAGT. The CDR3 runs 15 residues. CDR3 DNA sequence: TGTGCCAGCAGTTACTCGAATAACCCCCACACTGAAGCTTTCTTT. Amino acid sequence: CASSYSNNPHTEAFF.

The chain is built from TRBV7-2 and TRBJ2-1; tentative D call: TRBD2 (6 bases). The CDR3 extends over 14 amino acids. The V gene lost 5 bases and the J gene lost 5 bases, with 13 bases spanning the gap. CDR1 and CDR2 (germline): SGHTA, FQGNSA. The CDR3: CASSPRDLDNEQFF. The CDR3 coding sequence is TGTGCCAGCAGCCCCCGGGACTTAGACAATGAGCAGTTCTTC.